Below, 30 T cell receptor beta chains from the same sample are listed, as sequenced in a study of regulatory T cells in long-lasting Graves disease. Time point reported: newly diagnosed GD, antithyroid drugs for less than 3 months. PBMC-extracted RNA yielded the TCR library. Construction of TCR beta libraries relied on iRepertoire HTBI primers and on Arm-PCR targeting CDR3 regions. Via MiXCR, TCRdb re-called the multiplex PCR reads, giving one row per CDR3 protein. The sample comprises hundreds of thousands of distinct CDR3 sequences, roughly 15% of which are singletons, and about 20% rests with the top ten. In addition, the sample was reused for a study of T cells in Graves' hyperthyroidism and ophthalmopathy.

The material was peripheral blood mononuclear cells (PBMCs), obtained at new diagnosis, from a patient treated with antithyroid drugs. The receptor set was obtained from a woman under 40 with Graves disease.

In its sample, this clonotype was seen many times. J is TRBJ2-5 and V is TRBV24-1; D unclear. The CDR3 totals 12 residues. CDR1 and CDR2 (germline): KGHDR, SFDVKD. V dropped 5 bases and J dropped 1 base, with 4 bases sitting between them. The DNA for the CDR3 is TGTGCCACCAGTGGCCCCCAAGAGACCCAGTACTTC. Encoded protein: CATSGPQETQYF.

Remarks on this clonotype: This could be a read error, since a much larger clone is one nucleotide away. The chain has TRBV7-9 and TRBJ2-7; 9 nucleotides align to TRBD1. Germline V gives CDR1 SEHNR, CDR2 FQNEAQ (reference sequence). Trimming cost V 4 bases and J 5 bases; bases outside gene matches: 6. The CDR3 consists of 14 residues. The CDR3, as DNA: TGTGCCAGCAGCTCAGCACAGGGGGCCCACGAGCAGTACTTC. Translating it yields CASSSAQGAHEQYF.

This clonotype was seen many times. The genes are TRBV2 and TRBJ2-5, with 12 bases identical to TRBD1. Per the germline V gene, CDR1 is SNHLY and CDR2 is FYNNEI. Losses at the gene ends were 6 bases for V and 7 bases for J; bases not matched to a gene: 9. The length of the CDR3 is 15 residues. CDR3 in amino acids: CASREGQGAGVTQYF. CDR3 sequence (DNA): TGTGCCAGCAGAGAGGGACAGGGGGCGGGAGTGACCCAGTACTTC. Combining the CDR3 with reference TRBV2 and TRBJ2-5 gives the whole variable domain EPEVTQTPSHQVTQMGQEVILRCVPISNHLYFYWYRQILGQKVEFLVSFYNNEISEKSEIFDDQFSVERPDGSNFTLKIRSTKLEDSAMYFCASREGQGAGVTQYFGPGTRLLVL.

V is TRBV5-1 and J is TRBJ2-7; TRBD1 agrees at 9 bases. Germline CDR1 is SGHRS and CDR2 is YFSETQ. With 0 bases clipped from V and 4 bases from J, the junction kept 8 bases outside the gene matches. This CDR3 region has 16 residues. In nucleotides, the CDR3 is TGCGCCAGCAGCTTGGCAATGGGACAGGGTTTGTACGAGCAGTACTTC. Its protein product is CASSLAMGQGLYEQYF.

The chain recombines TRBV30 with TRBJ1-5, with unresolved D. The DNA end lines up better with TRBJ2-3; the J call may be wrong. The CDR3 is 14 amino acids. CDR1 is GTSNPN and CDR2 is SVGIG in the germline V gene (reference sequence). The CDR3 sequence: CAWNREGRNQPQYF. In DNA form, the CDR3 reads TGTGCCTGGAATCGCGAAGGGCGCAATCAGCCCCAGTATTTT.

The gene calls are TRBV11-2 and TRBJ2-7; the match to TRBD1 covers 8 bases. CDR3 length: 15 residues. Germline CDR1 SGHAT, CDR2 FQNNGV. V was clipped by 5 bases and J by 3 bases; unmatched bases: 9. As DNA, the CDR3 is TGTGCCAGCAGCCGGCCCTCGGGACAGGTCTACGAGCAGTACTTC. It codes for CASSRPSGQVYEQYF. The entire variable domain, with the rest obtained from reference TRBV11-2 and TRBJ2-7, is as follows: EAGVAQSPRYKIIEKRQSVAFWCNPISGHATLYWYQQILGQGPKLLIQFQNNGVVDDSQLPKDRFSAERLKGVDSTLKIQPAKLEDSAVYLCASSRPSGQVYEQYFGPGTRLTVT.

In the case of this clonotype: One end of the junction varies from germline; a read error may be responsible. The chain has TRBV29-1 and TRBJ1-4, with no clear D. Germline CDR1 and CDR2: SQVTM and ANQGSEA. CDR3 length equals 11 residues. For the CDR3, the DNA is TGCAGCGTTCGCGAGACTGAAAGACTGTTTTTT. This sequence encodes CSVRETERLFF.

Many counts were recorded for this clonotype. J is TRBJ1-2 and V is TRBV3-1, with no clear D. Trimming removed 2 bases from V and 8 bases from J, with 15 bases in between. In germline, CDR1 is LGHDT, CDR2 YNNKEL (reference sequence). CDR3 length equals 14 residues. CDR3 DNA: TGTGCCAGCAGCCAACAGGTCCTAACGGAAGGCTACACCTTC. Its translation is CASSQQVLTEGYTF.

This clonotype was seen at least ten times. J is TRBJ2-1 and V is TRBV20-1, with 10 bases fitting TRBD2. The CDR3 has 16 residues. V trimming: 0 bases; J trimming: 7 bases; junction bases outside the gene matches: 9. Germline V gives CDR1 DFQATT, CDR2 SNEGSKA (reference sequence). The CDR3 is CSARDLAGDARNEQFF. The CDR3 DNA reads TGCAGTGCTAGAGACCTAGCGGGAGATGCTAGGAATGAGCAGTTCTTC.

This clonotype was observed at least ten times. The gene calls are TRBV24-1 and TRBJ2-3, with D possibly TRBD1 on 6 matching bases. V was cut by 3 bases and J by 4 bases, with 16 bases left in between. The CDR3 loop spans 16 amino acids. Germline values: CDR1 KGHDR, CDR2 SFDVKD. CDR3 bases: TGTGCCACCAGTGATCCAGGGGAATCCCTACCAGATACGCAGTATTTT. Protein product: CATSDPGESLPDTQYF.

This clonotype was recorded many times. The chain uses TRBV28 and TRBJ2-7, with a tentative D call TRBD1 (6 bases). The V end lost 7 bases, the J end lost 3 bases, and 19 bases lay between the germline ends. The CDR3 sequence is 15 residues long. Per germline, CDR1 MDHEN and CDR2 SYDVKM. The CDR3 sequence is CASTVTGGELYEQYF. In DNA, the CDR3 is TGTGCCAGCACCGTGACAGGCGGCGAGCTCTACGAGCAGTACTTC.

The CDR3 coding sequence is TGTGCCAGCAGTCCGGACTGGAGCGGTAATCAGCCCCAGCATTTT. This sequence encodes CASSPDWSGNQPQHF. This sequence joins TRBV6-1 and TRBJ1-5; D is ambiguous. The CDR3 runs to 15 residues. V shed 5 bases and J shed 4 bases, with 15 bases lying between them. Germline V gene sequence: CDR1 MNHNS, CDR2 SASEGT.

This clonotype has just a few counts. For the CDR3, the DNA is TGTGCCAGCAGCTTACATCTGGACACTGAAGCTTTCTTT. Its translation is CASSLHLDTEAFF. This chain uses TRBV7-3 with TRBJ1-1, with D uncertain. The CDR3 contains 13 residues. V was trimmed by 2 bases and J by 3 bases, leaving 7 bases between them. The germline CDR1 and CDR2 sequences are SGHTA and FQGTGA.

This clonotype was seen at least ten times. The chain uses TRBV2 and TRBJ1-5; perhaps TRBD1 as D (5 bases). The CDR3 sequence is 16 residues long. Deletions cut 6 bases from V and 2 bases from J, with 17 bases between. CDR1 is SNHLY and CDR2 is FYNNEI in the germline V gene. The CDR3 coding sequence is TGTGCCAGCAGCGAAAATTACGCCAGGGGCAATCAGCCCCAGCATTTT. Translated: CASSENYARGNQPQHF.

CDR3 region: CAWAHAVDRASSYEQYF. CDR3 in DNA: TGTGCCTGGGCACACGCGGTTGACCGCGCCTCTTCCTACGAGCAGTACTTC. The chain has TRBV30 and TRBJ2-7; D unclear. Trimming stripped 5 bases from V and 1 base from J, with 24 bases between. The CDR3 covers 17 residues. The germline V gene has CDR1 GTSNPN and CDR2 SVGIG (reference sequence).

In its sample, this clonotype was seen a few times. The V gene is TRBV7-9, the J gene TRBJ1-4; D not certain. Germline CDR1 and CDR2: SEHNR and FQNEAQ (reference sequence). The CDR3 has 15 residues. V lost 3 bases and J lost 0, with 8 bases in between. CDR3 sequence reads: CASSFSPATNEKLFF. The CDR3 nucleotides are TGTGCCAGCAGCTTCAGCCCCGCAACTAATGAAAAACTGTTTTTT.

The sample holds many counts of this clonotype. The CDR3 sequence is CASSNGQIPEAFF. The CDR3 region has the DNA TGTGCCAGCAGTAATGGACAGATTCCCGAAGCTTTCTTT. V and J are TRBV28 and TRBJ1-1; D may be TRBD1 (6 bases). Germline V gene lookup returns CDR1 MDHEN and CDR2 SYDVKM. The CDR3 runs to 13 residues. Trimming left V 5 bases short and J 8 bases short, with 15 bases between.

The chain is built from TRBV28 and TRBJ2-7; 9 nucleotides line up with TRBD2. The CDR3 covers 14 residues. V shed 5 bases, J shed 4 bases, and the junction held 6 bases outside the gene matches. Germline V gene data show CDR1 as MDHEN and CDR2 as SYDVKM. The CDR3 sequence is CASSPSGVLYEQYF. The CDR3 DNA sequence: TGTGCCAGCAGTCCTAGCGGGGTTCTTTACGAGCAGTACTTC.

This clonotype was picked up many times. CDR3 nucleotide sequence: TGTGCCACCAGTGAACCGGGGACGGTCCATGAGCAGTTCTTC. It specifies CATSEPGTVHEQFF. The chain is built from TRBV24-1 and TRBJ2-1; D possibly matches TRBD1 or TRBD2 (5 bases each). Germline CDR1 is KGHDR and CDR2 is SFDVKD. This CDR3 is built from 14 residues. V was clipped by 4 bases and J by 8 bases, with 14 bases between them.

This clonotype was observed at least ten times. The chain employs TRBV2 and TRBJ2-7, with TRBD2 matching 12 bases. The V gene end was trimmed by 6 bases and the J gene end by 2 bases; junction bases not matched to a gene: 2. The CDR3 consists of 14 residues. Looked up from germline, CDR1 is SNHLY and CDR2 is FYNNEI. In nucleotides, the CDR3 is TGTGCCAGCAGGCGACTAGCGGGAGCCTACGAGCAGTACTTC. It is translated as CASRRLAGAYEQYF.

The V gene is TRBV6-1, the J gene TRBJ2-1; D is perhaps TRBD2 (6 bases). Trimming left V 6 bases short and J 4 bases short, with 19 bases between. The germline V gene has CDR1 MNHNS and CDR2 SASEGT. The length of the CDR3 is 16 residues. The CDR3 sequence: CASRGWRDLSYNEQFF. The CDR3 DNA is TGTGCCAGCAGGGGTTGGCGGGACCTCTCATACAATGAGCAGTTCTTC.

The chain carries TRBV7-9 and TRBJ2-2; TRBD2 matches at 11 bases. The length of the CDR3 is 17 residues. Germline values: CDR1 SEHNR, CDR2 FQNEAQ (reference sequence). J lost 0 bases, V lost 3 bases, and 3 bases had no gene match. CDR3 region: CASSFGLAGSNTGELFF. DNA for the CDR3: TGTGCCAGCAGCTTCGGACTAGCGGGTTCGAACACCGGGGAGCTGTTTTTT.

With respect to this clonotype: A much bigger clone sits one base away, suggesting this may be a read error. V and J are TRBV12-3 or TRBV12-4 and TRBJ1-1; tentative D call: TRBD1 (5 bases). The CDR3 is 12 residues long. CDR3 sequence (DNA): TGTACCAGCAGTTTGGCGGGGCCTGAAGCTTTCTTT. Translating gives CTSSLAGPEAFF.

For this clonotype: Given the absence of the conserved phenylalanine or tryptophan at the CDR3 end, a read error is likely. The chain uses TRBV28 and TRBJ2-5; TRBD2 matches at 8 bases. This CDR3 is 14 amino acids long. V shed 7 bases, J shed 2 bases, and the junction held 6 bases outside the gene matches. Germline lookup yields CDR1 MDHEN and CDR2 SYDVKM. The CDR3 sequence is CASNQAGVQETQYS. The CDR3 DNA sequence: TGTGCCAGCAACCAAGCGGGGGTTCAAGAGACCCAGTACTCC.

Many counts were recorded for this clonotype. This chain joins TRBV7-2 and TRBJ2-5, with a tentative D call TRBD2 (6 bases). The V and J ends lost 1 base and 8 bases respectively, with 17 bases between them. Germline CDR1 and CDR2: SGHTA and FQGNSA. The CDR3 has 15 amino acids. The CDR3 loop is CASSLVLGAGTTQYF. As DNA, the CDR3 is TGTGCCAGCAGCTTAGTGCTTGGGGCGGGAACTACCCAGTACTTC.

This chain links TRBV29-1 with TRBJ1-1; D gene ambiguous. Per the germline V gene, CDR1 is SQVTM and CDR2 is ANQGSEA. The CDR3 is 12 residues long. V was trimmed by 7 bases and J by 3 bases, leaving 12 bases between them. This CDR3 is CSAVEVDTEAFF. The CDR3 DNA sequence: TGCAGCGCCGTCGAGGTGGACACTGAAGCTTTCTTT. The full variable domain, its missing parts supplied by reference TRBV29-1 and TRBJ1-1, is SAVISQKPSRDICQRGTSLTIQCQVDSQVTMMFWYRQQPGQSLTLIATANQGSEATYESGFVIDKFPISRPNLTFSTLTVSNMSPEDSSIYLCSAVEVDTEAFFGQGTRLTVV.

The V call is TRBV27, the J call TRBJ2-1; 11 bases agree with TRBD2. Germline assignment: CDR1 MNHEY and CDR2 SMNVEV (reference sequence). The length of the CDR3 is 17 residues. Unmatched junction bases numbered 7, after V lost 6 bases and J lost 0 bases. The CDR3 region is CASRGLAVKSSYNEQFF. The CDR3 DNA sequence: TGTGCCAGCAGGGGACTAGCGGTAAAGAGCTCCTACAATGAGCAGTTCTTC.

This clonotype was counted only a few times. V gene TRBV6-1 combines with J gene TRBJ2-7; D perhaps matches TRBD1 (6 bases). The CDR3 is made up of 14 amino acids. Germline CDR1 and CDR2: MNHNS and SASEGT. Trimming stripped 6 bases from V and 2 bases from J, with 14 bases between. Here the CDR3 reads CASRRNREAYEQYF. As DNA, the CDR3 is TGTGCCAGCAGACGGAACAGGGAAGCCTACGAGCAGTACTTC.

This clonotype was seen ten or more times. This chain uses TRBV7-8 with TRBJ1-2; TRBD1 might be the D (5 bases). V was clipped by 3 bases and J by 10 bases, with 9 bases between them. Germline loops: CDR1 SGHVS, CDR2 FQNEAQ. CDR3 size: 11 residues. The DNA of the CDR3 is TGTGCCAGCAGCTTTCAGGGTGTCTACACCTTC. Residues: CASSFQGVYTF.

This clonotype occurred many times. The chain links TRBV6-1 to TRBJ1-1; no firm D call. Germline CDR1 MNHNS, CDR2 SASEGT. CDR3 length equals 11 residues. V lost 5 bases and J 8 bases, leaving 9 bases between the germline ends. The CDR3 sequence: CASSHSQEAFF. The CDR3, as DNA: TGTGCCAGCAGTCACTCTCAGGAAGCTTTCTTT.